This T cell receptor (beta chain) was identified in a study of T cell repertoires in cytomegalovirus infection. Background on the study: HLA-B-restricted CMV epitopes that are well studied were used alongside recently identified HLA-C-restricted ones. Indications came from public TCR beta signatures; they pointed to CMV infection and to a matching HLA type.

A word on this clonotype: The antigen remains unidentified.

Study results and limitations: Carriers of CMV plus the relevant HLA were identified by cumulative public TCR beta family frequency. HLA-C-restricted TCR beta clonotypes specific for CMV led the ex vivo response.

TCRdb re-analysed the reads in MiXCR, keeping a single row per CDR3 protein. The repertoire holds 750,000 to 900,000 distinct CDR3 sequences, almost 30% seen once, with less than 15% in the top ten. The sample here was cultured CD8+ T cells from PBMCs, taken from culture after CMV antigen stimulation. This TCR derives from a human donor in good health (CMV status not recorded). Some clones in this sample may be carry-over from other donors' samples.

The CDR3 loop is CASSSRKSGAAGELFF. The CDR3 nucleotides are TGTGCCAGCAGCTCCAGGAAATCGGGGGCGGCCGGGGAGCTGTTTTTT. The chain uses TRBV7-9 and TRBJ2-2, with D perhaps matching TRBD1 or TRBD2 (6 bases each). V lost 4 bases and J 6 bases, leaving 18 bases between the germline ends. This CDR3 is 16 amino acids long. Germline V gene sequence: CDR1 SEHNR, CDR2 FQNEAQ (reference sequence).